This passage covers 14 T cell receptor beta chains from one sample sequenced in a study of blood T cells in healthy people across ages. Using a J-beta primer mix together with a sample-barcoded 5' primer, a second PCR was run for roughly 7 to 12 cycles. MiXCR, run by TCRdb on the 5' RACE reads, gives a single entry per CDR3 protein. The table records around 800,000 distinct CDR3 sequences, about half of them present only once. The sequenced sample consisted of blood. These receptor sequences come from a man at least 80 years old in good health.

The V call is TRBV20-1, the J call TRBJ2-2; D is undetermined. The CDR3 spans 14 residues. Germline-derived CDR1 and CDR2 are DFQATT and SNEGSKA (reference sequence). Trimming took off 5 bases at V and 8 bases at J, with 18 bases between the two ends. The CDR3 coding sequence is TGCAGTGCTCGTAGACTCGAATCCTGGGGGGAGCTGTTTTTT. Encoded protein: CSARRLESWGELFF.

The chain has TRBV6-1 and TRBJ2-3; D call uncertain. Germline lookup yields CDR1 MNHNS and CDR2 SASEGT. Trimming shortened V by 5 bases and J by 2 bases, and 14 bases separated the two germline ends. CDR3 size: 15 residues. As DNA, the CDR3 is TGTGCCAGCAGTCTTAGGCCCCGCCACACAGATACGCAGTATTTT. Translating it yields CASSLRPRHTDTQYF.

The rearrangement joins TRBV11-3 to TRBJ2-7; 8 bases align to TRBD1. V lost 5 bases, J lost 9 bases, and 3 bases stayed unmatched. The germline V gene has CDR1 SGHNT and CDR2 YENEEA. The CDR3 loop spans 11 amino acids. In DNA, the CDR3 is TGTGCCAGCAGCCAGGGGGCACGGCAGTACTTC. Its translation is CASSQGARQYF. Full variable domain (outside the CDR3, taken from reference TRBV11-3 and TRBJ2-7): EAGVVQSPRYKIIEKKQPVAFWCNPISGHNTLYWYLQNLGQGPELLIRYENEEAVDDSQLPKDRFSAERLKGVDSTLKIQPAELGDSAVYLCASSQGARQYFGPGTRLTVT.

This clonotype was detected a few times. The V and J genes are TRBV7-2 and TRBJ2-3; D gene ambiguous. Germline V gene sequence: CDR1 SGHTA, CDR2 FQGNSA. Trimming pared 6 bases from V and 7 bases from J, leaving 14 bases between. The CDR3 runs to 13 residues. CDR3 bases: TGTGCCAGCAGACCTGGAGCGCGGTATACGCAGTATTTT. As protein: CASRPGARYTQYF.

The chain employs TRBV5-1 and TRBJ2-1, with 15 bases fitting TRBD2. V lost 5 bases and J lost 10; bases outside the gene matches: 16. CDR3 length: 18 amino acids. Germline V CDR1 and CDR2: SGHRS, YFSETQ. CDR3 loop: CASRPPGLAGGQPSEQFF. Written as DNA, the CDR3 is TGCGCCAGCAGACCGCCGGGACTAGCGGGAGGACAACCGTCGGAGCAGTTCTTC.

The DNA of the CDR3 is TGCGCCAGCAGCCACCCCAAGGCTAGCTGGTATTACAATGAGCAGTTCTTC. Amino acids: CASSHPKASWYYNEQFF. V gene TRBV23-1 combines with J gene TRBJ2-1, with D possibly being TRBD2 (5 bases). TRBV23-1 is treated as an ORF (open reading frame) with a function not yet certain. The CDR3 length is 17 residues. Deletions cut 6 bases from V and 4 bases from J, with 22 bases between.

V gene TRBV4-3 combines with J gene TRBJ2-1; 9 nucleotides match TRBD2. Germline loops: CDR1 LGHNA, CDR2 YSLEER. The CDR3 covers 13 residues. Losses at the gene ends were 3 bases for V and 15 bases for J; bases not matched to a gene: 9. The CDR3 DNA is TGCGCCAGCAGCCAGACGCGGGGGACTAGCCCGTTCTTC. This codes for CASSQTRGTSPFF.

The chain carries TRBV12-3 or TRBV12-4 and TRBJ2-3; perhaps D is TRBD1 or TRBD2 (6 bases each). The CDR3 has 15 amino acids. Trimming took 1 base from V and 5 from J, leaving 13 bases between them. The CDR3 region has the DNA TGTGCCAGCAGTTTAGTTCGGGGGCCAGGAGATACGCAGTATTTT. Protein product: CASSLVRGPGDTQYF.

In regard to this clonotype: A junction end diverges from the germline sequence, so it may reflect a read error. The rearrangement joins TRBV11-2 to TRBJ2-5, with 7 bases matching TRBD1. Germline CDR1 and CDR2: SGHAT and FQNNGV. The CDR3 length is 13 residues. CDR3 in amino acids: CASGQGQQETRYF. CDR3 DNA: TGTGCCAGCGGGCAGGGACAGCAAGAGACCCGGTACTTC. Full variable domain (rest looked up from reference TRBV11-2 and TRBJ2-5): EAGVAQSPRYKIIEKRQSVAFWCNPISGHATLYWYQQILGQGPKLLIQFQNNGVVDDSQLPKDRFSAERLKGVDSTLKIQPAKLEDSAVYLCASGQGQQETRYFGPGTRLLVL.

The V call is TRBV27, the J call TRBJ1-2, with D perhaps matching TRBD1 (6 bases). The V end lost 6 bases, the J end lost 1 base, and 15 bases lay between the germline ends. Germline V lookup: CDR1 MNHEY, CDR2 SMNVEV (reference sequence). CDR3 length: 15 residues. The CDR3 here is CASSFAGHSNYGYTF. The CDR3, as DNA: TGTGCCAGCAGCTTTGCGGGACACAGTAACTATGGCTACACCTTC.

The sample holds one count of this clonotype. A much bigger clone sits one base away, suggesting this may be a read error. The chain recombines TRBV28 with TRBJ2-7, with TRBD1 matching 7 bases. The CDR3 has 14 amino acids. The V gene end was trimmed by 6 bases and the J gene end by 0 bases; junction bases not matched to a gene: 5. Germline CDR1 and CDR2: MDHEN and SYDVKM. The CDR3 here is CASRFTGASYEQYF. The CDR3 DNA follows: TGTGCCAGCAGGTTCACAGGGGCCTCCTACGAGCAGTACTTC. Full variable domain (rest looked up from reference TRBV28 and TRBJ2-7): DVKVTQSSRYLVKRTGEKVFLECVQDMDHENMFWYRQDPGLGLRLIYFSYDVKMKEKGDIPEGYSVSREKKERFSLILESASTNQTSMYLCASRFTGASYEQYFGPGTRLTVT.

CDR3 in amino acids: CASTMRGRKGTAGELFF. The CDR3 region has the DNA TGTGCCAGCACTATGAGGGGCCGAAAGGGGACGGCCGGGGAGCTGTTTTTT. The gene calls are TRBV6-1 and TRBJ2-2; D might be TRBD1 or TRBD2, each matching 5 bases. CDR1 is MNHNS and CDR2 is SASEGT in the germline V gene. This CDR3 spans 17 amino acids. Trimming stripped 7 bases from V and 6 bases from J, with 24 bases between.

A few counts support this clonotype. This chain joins TRBV7-9 and TRBJ1-6; D remains ambiguous. The length of the CDR3 is 13 residues. V dropped 4 bases and J dropped 6 bases, with 7 bases sitting between them. Germline CDR1 reads SEHNR; CDR2 reads FQNEAQ (reference sequence). The CDR3 region has the DNA TGTGCCAGCAGCTCCCAGCCTAATTCACCCCTCCACTTT. This translates into CASSSQPNSPLHF.

The rearrangement uses TRBV20-1 and TRBJ2-7, with no clear D. From germline, CDR1 is DFQATT and CDR2 SNEGSKA (reference sequence). Trimming left V 0 bases short and J 6 bases short, with 9 bases between. CDR3 size: 12 residues. CDR3 in amino acids: CSARDRSGEQYF. The CDR3 DNA sequence: TGCAGTGCTAGAGATCGCTCGGGCGAGCAGTACTTC.